Below, 15 T cell receptor beta chains from the same sample are listed, as sequenced in a study of blood T cell repertoires in COVID-19. Sequencing used immunoSEQ multiplex PCR; TCRdb keeps in-frame clones, though not all of them. The table includes a few hundred thousand clones, around 92% detected once. The source material was peripheral blood. The receptors were gathered from a woman in her twenties or thirties with COVID-19, enrolled during active disease.

In DNA form, the CDR3 reads TGTGCCAGCAGCTCAGGAATACGGTTGGAAGCTTTCTTT. Its translation is CASSSGIRLEAFF. The genes are TRBV7-9 and TRBJ1-1; D unresolved. The CDR3 has 13 amino acids. Trimming stripped 4 bases from V and 8 bases from J, with 14 bases between. From germline, CDR1 is SEHNR and CDR2 FQNEAQ (reference sequence).

The rearrangement uses TRBV6-1 and TRBJ2-5; possibly TRBD2 for D (5 bases). Trimming shortened V by 1 base and J by 11 bases, and 11 bases separated the two germline ends. Germline V gene data show CDR1 as MNHNS and CDR2 as SASEGT. The CDR3 sequence is 12 residues long. The CDR3: CASSEVPRGQYF. The CDR3 bases are TGTGCCAGCAGTGAAGTACCGAGAGGGCAGTACTTC.

A few counts support this clone. The chain's CDR3 is CASSRTNTGELFF. For the CDR3, the DNA is TGCGCCAGCAGCAGGACTAACACCGGGGAGCTGTTTTTT. The J gene is TRBJ2-2, the V gene TRBV5-1; possibly TRBD2 for D (5 bases). The CDR3 is made up of 13 amino acids. Per germline, CDR1 SGHRS and CDR2 YFSETQ. Deletions cut 4 bases from V and 2 bases from J, with 6 bases between. Full variable domain (missing parts from reference TRBV5-1 and TRBJ2-2): KAGVTQTPRYLIKTRGQQVTLSCSPISGHRSVSWYQQTPGQGLQFLFEYFSETQRNKGNFPGRFSGRQFSNSRSEMNVSTLELGDSALYLCASSRTNTGELFFGEGSRLTVL.

The chain combines TRBV15 with TRBJ1-5; possibly TRBD1 for D (6 bases). Trimming removed 2 bases from V and 2 bases from J, with 7 bases in between. Germline CDR1 is LNHNV and CDR2 is YYDKDF (reference sequence). This CDR3 is built from 14 residues. The CDR3 loop is CATSRRQGNQPQHF. For the CDR3, the DNA is TGTGCCACCAGCAGAAGACAGGGCAATCAGCCCCAGCATTTT.

The CDR3 bases are TGCGCCAGCAGCCAAGGGGTTACGGGGGATGAGCAGTTCTTC. Translating it yields CASSQGVTGDEQFF. This rearrangement joins TRBV4-1 to TRBJ2-1, with a weak D call TRBD2 (6 bases). CDR1 and CDR2 (germline): MGHRA, YSYEKL. The length of the CDR3 is 14 residues. V was trimmed by 1 base and J by 8 bases, leaving 12 bases between them.

In nucleotides, the CDR3 is TGTGCCAGCAGCCCGACCCTGGGGGGTTCGGGGCAGCCCCAGCATTTT. Amino acids: CASSPTLGGSGQPQHF. This sequence joins TRBV11-2 and TRBJ1-5, with D possibly matching TRBD1 (5 bases). This CDR3 contains 16 residues. The germline V gene has CDR1 SGHAT and CDR2 FQNNGV. V was shortened by 5 bases and J by 7 bases, with 21 bases between the two germline ends.

V is TRBV27 and J is TRBJ1-2; TRBD1 matches 9 bases. The length of the CDR3 is 15 residues. Germline trimming cut 5 bases from V and 8 bases from J; bases unmatched to any gene: 12. The V gene's germline CDR1 is MNHEY and CDR2 SMNVEV (reference sequence). CDR3 sequence (DNA): TGTGCCAGCAGTCCCCTGGGACAGGGTTCAGAGGGCTACACCTTC. It translates to CASSPLGQGSEGYTF.

The chain links TRBV20-1 to TRBJ2-1; D gene ambiguous. Germline CDR1 reads DFQATT; CDR2 reads SNEGSKA (reference sequence). V was clipped by 5 bases and J by 14 bases, with 13 bases between them. The CDR3 spans 10 residues. In nucleotides, the CDR3 is TGCAGTGCTCATACTATCCGGGAGTTCTTC. The encoded protein is CSAHTIREFF.

The chain carries TRBV5-6 and TRBJ2-5; possible D gene TRBD1, 6 bases. Germline V CDR1 and CDR2: SGHDT, YYEEEE. The CDR3 contains 17 residues. The ends were cut back, 0 bases at V and 0 bases at J, with 15 bases in the middle. The CDR3 region is CASSLGLWYRDQETQYF. The CDR3 DNA is TGTGCCAGCAGCTTGGGTTTATGGTACAGGGACCAAGAGACCCAGTACTTC.

This clone was picked up one time. J is TRBJ2-5 and V is TRBV2; D ambiguous. V dropped 0 bases and J dropped 2 bases, with 13 bases sitting between them. Germline loops: CDR1 SNHLY, CDR2 FYNNEI. CDR3 length: 16 residues. CDR3 sequence: CASSEALGGAQETQYF. Here the CDR3 DNA reads TGTGCCAGCAGTGAAGCGCTAGGCGGAGCGCAAGAGACCCAGTACTTC.

The DNA of the CDR3 is TGTGCCAGCAGTTTTGTCAGCGGGGGGCTCCCGAACACCGGGGAGCTGTTTTTT. Its translation: CASSFVSGGLPNTGELFF. The chain employs TRBV28 and TRBJ2-2; 9 bases are shared with TRBD2. In germline, CDR1 is MDHEN, CDR2 SYDVKM. The ends lost 3 bases at V and 0 bases at J; junction bases unmatched: 8. The CDR3 contains 18 residues.

This chain uses TRBV7-6 with TRBJ2-3, with TRBD1 matching over 8 bases. The germline V gene encodes CDR1 SGHVS and CDR2 FNYEAQ. V shed 5 bases and J 5 bases; nucleotides not matched to a gene: 6. This CDR3 has 14 residues. The CDR3: CASSPTRGLDTQYF. The CDR3 region has the DNA TGTGCCAGCAGCCCGACCAGGGGGCTAGATACGCAGTATTTT.

CDR3 bases: TGTGCCACCAGTGTTGTCCCGAGTGGGGCCTCTTTTTGGGGCTACACCTTC. Amino acid sequence: CATSVVPSGASFWGYTF. The chain employs TRBV24-1 and TRBJ1-2; tentative D call: TRBD1 (5 bases). Per germline, CDR1 KGHDR and CDR2 SFDVKD. CDR3 length: 17 residues. V gave up 5 bases and J gave up 8 bases, with 26 bases separating them.

As regards this clone: The same CDR3 arises from other DNA sequences in this sample as well. The chain has TRBV14 and TRBJ1-2; D possibly corresponds to TRBD1 (5 bases). V lost 1 base and J 2 bases, leaving 8 bases between the germline ends. Looked up from germline, CDR1 is SGHDN and CDR2 is FVKESK. The CDR3 runs to 14 residues. The CDR3 loop reads CASSQVRGNYGYTF. In DNA, the CDR3 is TGTGCCAGCAGCCAAGTAAGGGGAAACTATGGCTACACCTTC.

The chain combines TRBV6-5 with TRBJ1-6; TRBD1 matches 7 bases. V lost 1 base and J lost 9; bases outside the gene matches: 3. Germline values: CDR1 MNHEY, CDR2 SVGAGI. The CDR3 is made up of 14 amino acids. CDR3 sequence (DNA): TGTGCCAGCAGTTACTTTCAGGGGGGTTCACCCCTCCACTTT. This sequence encodes CASSYFQGGSPLHF.